Given below is one TCR beta chain in context. This sample stems from a study of blood T cell repertoires in COVID-19. Germline V gene lookup returns CDR1 SGHAT and CDR2 FQNNGV. Trimming took 4 bases from V and 3 from J; bases not matched to a gene: 11. The CDR3 extends over 17 amino acids. Clones were read by immunoSEQ multiplex PCR, and TCRdb kept only the in-frame ones, dropping some. The sample lists around 270,000 clones, about 90% occurring once. This rearrangement joins TRBV11-2 to TRBJ1-2; the match to TRBD1 covers 10 bases. This TCR derives from a young adult with COVID-19, enrolled during active disease. Sample: peripheral blood. The CDR3 is CASSYYKRQGADYGYTF. The CDR3 region has the DNA TGTGCCAGCAGCTACTACAAACGACAGGGGGCGGACTATGGCTACACCTTC.